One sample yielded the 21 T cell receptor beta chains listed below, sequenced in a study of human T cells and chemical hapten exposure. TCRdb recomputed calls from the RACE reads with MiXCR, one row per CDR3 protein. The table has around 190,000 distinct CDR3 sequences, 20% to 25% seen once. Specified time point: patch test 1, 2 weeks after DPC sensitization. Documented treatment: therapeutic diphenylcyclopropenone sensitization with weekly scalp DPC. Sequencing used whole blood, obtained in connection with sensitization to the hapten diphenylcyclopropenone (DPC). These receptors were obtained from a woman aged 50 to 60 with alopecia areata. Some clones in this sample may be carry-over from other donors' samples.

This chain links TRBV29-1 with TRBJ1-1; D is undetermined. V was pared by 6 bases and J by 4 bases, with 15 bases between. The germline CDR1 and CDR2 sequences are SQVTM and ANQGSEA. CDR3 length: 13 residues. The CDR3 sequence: CSVASGPATEAFF. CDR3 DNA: TGCAGCGTGGCCTCTGGACCGGCCACTGAAGCTTTCTTT.

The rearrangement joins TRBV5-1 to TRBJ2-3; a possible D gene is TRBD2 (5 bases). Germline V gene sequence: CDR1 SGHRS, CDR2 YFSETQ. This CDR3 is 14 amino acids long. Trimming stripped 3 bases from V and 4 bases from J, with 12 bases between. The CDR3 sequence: CASSSGLFSDTQYF. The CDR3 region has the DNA TGCGCCAGCAGCTCCGGACTCTTTTCAGATACGCAGTATTTT.

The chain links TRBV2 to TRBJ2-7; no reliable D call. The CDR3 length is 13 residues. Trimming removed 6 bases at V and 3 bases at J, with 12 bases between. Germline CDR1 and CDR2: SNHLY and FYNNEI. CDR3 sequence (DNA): TGTGCCAGCAGGACTGACAAATGCTACGAGCAGTACTTC. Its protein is CASRTDKCYEQYF. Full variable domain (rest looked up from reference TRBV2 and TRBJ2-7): EPEVTQTPSHQVTQMGQEVILRCVPISNHLYFYWYRQILGQKVEFLVSFYNNEISEKSEIFDDQFSVERPDGSNFTLKIRSTKLEDSAMYFCASRTDKCYEQYFGPGTRLTVT.

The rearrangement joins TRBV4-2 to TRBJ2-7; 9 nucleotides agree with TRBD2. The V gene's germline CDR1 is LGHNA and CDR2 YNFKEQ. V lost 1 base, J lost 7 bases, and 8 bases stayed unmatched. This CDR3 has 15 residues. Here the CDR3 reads CASSQVAGGYLEQYF. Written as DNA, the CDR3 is TGTGCCAGCAGCCAAGTCGCGGGAGGGTACCTAGAGCAGTACTTC.

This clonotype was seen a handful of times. Here the CDR3 DNA reads TGCGCCAGCAGCTTGTCCAGGGGCAGGAATGAGCAGTTCTTC. This sequence encodes CASSLSRGRNEQFF. The chain couples TRBV5-1 to TRBJ2-1, with a weak D call TRBD1 (6 bases). V dropped 1 base and J dropped 7 bases, with 12 bases sitting between them. The CDR3 is 14 amino acids. Germline CDR1 reads SGHRS; CDR2 reads YFSETQ.

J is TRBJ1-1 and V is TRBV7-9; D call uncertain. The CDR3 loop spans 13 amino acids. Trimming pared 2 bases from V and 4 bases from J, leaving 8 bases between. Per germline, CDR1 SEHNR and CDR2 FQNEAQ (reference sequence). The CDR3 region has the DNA TGTGCCAGCAGCTTATTGGAGGGCACTGAAGCTTTCTTT. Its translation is CASSLLEGTEAFF.

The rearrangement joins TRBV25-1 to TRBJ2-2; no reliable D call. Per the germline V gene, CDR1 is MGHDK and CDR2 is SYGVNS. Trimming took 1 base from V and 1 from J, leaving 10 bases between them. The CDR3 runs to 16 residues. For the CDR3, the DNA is TGTGCCAGCAGTGAATGGGGAAAGGGGAACACCGGGGAGCTGTTTTTT. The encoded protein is CASSEWGKGNTGELFF.

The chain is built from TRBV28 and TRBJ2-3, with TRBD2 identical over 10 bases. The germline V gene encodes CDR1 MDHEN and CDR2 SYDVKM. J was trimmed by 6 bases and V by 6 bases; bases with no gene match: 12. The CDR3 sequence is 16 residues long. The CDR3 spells CASSQNPSGSVDTQYF. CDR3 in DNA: TGTGCCAGCAGCCAAAACCCTAGCGGGAGTGTGGATACGCAGTATTTT.

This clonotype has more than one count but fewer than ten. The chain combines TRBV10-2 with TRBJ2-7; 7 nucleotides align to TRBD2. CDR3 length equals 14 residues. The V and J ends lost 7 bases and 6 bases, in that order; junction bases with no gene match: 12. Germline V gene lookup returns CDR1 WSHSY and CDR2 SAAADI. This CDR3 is CASNTAGVPSEQYF. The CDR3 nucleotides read TGCGCCAGCAATACGGCGGGAGTGCCTTCCGAGCAGTACTTC.

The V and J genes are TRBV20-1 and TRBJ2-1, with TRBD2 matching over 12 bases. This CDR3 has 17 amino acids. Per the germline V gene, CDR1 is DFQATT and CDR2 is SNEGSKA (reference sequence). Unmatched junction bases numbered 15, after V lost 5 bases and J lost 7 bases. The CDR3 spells CSAPTPLTSGRFNEQFF. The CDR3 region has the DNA TGCAGTGCTCCCACCCCTCTGACTAGCGGGAGATTTAATGAGCAGTTCTTC.

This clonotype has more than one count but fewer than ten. The CDR3 nucleotides are TGTGCCAGCAGTATTTCCGGGACTGCCAAAAACATTCAGTACTTC. It translates to CASSISGTAKNIQYF. The chain links TRBV27 to TRBJ2-4; tentatively, D is TRBD2 (6 bases). CDR3 size: 15 residues. Trimming left V 5 bases short and J 1 base short, with 12 bases between. The germline V gene has CDR1 MNHEY and CDR2 SMNVEV (reference sequence).

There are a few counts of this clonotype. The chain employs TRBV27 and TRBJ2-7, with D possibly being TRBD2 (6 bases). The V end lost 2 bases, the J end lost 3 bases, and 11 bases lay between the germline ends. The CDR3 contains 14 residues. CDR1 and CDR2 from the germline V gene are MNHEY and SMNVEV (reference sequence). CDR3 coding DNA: TGTGCCAGCAGTTTAGGGGAGGAATTCTACGAGCAGTACTTC. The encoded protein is CASSLGEEFYEQYF.

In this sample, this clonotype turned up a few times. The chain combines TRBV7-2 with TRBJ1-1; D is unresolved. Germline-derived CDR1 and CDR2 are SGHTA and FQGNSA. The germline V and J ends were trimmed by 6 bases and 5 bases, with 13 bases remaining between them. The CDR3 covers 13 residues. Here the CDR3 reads CASRRTLDTEAFF. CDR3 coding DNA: TGTGCCAGCAGACGGACTCTGGATACTGAAGCTTTCTTT.

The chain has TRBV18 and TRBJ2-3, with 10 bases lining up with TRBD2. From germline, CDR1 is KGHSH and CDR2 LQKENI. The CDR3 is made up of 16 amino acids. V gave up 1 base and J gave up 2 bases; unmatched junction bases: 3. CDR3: CASSPLSGRATDTQYF. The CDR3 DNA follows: TGTGCCAGCTCACCACTAAGCGGGAGGGCCACAGATACGCAGTATTTT.

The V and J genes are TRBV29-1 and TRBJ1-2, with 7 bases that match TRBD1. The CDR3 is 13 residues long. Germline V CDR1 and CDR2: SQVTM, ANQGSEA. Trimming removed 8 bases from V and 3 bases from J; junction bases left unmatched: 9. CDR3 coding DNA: TGCAGCTCTCGGACAGGCGGGGACTATGGCTACACCTTC. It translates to CSSRTGGDYGYTF.

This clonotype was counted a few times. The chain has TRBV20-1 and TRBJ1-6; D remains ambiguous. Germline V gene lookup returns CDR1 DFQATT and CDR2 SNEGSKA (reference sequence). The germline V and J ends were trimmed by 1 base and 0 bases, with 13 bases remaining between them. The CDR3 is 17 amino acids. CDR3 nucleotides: TGCAGTGCTAGAGGGGGATCGGGGAGCTCCTATAATTCACCCCTCCACTTT. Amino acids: CSARGGSGSSYNSPLHF.

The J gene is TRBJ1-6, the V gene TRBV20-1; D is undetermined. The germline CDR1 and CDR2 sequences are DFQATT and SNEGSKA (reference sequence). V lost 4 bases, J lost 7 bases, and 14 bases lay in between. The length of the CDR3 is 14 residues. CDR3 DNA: TGCAGTGCTACTCAGACAATGGGGAATTCACCCCTCCACTTT. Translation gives CSATQTMGNSPLHF.

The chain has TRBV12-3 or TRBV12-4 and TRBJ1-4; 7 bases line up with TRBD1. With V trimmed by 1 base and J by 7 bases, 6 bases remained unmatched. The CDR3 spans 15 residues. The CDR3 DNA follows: TGTGCCAGCAGTTTAGGGGGACAGCCAATTGAAAAACTGTTTTTT. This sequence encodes CASSLGGQPIEKLFF.

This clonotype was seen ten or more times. CDR3 DNA sequence: TGTGCCAGCAGTTCTAGACAGTGGGTGAACACTGAAGCTTTCTTT. It codes for CASSSRQWVNTEAFF. This chain uses TRBV7-2 with TRBJ1-1, with D tentatively TRBD1 (5 bases). Trimming left V 6 bases short and J 0 bases short, with 14 bases between. This CDR3 is built from 15 residues. Germline lookup yields CDR1 SGHTA and CDR2 FQGNSA.

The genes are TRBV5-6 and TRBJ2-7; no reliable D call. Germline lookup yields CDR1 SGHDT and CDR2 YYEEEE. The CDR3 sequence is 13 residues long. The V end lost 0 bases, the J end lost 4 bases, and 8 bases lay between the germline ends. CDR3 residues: CASSLAHVYEQYF. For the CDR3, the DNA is TGTGCCAGCAGCTTGGCCCACGTGTACGAGCAGTACTTC.

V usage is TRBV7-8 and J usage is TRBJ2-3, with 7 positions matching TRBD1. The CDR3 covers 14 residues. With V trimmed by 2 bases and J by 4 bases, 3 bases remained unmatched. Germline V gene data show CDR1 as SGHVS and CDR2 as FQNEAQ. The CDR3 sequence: CASSLNRGADTQYF. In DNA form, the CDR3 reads TGTGCCAGCAGCTTAAACAGGGGCGCAGATACGCAGTATTTT. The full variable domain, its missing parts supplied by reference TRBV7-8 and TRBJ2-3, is GAGVSQSPRYKVAKRGQDVALRCDPISGHVSLFWYQQALGQGPEFLTYFQNEAQLDKSGLPSDRFFAERPEGSVSTLKIQRTQQEDSAVYLCASSLNRGADTQYFGPGTRLTVL.